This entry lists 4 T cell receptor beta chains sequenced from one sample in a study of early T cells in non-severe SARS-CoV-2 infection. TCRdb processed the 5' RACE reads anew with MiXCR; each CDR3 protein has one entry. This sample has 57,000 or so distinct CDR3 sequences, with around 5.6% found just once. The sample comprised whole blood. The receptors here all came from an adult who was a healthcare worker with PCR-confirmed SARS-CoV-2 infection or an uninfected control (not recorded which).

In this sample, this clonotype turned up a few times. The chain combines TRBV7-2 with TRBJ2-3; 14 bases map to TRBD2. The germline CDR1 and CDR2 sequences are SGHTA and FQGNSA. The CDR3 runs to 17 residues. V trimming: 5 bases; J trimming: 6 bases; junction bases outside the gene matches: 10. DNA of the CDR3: TGTGCCAGCAGCGTGACGGGACTAGCGGGAGCTTTGGATACGCAGTATTTT. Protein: CASSVTGLAGALDTQYF.

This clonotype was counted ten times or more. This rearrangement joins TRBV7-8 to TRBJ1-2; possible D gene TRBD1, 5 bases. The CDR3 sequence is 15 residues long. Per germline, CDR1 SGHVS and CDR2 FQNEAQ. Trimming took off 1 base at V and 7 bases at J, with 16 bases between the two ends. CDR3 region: CASSLERVREPGYTF. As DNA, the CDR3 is TGTGCCAGCAGCTTAGAAAGGGTCAGGGAACCTGGCTACACCTTC.

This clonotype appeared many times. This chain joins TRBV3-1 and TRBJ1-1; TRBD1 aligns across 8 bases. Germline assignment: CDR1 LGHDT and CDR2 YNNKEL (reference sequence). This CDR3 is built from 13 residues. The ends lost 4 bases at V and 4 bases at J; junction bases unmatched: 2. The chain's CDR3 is CASSPRGLTEAFF. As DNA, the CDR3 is TGTGCCAGCAGCCCCAGGGGGCTCACTGAAGCTTTCTTT.

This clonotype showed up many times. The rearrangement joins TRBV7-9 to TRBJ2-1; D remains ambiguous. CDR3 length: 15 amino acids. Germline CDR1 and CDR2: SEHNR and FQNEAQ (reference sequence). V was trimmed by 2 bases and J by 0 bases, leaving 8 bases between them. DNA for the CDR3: TGTGCCAGCAGCTTAACGGCAGGCTCCTACAATGAGCAGTTCTTC. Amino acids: CASSLTAGSYNEQFF.